Described below is a single T cell receptor (beta chain) sequence and its context. Per the original methods: Nucleated cell number was recorded as an estimate derived from reference gene primer amplification. This table comes from immunoSEQ multiplex PCR, and its TCRdb copy is limited to in-frame clones, with some not included. From that table come the V and J calls and clone size; the DNA was used to work out D and trimming. The sample contains 300,000 to 350,000 clones, 85% to 90% of which appear only once. The source of the sample is a study of blood T cell repertoires in COVID-19. Study-wide context: Donors in the United States, Italy and Spain gave samples during acute or convalescent COVID-19.

There are 19 residues in the CDR3. The V gene's germline CDR1 is MDHEN and CDR2 SYDVKM. The ends were cut back, 3 bases at V and 3 bases at J, with 24 bases in the middle. Patients at the Seattle site were enrolled during active infection and followed longitudinally. Sample: peripheral blood. The chain links TRBV28 to TRBJ1-3; no firm D call. This TCR derives from a woman between 35 and 50 years old with COVID-19, enrolled during active disease. The CDR3 DNA reads TGTGCCAGCAGTTTTACGGAGGGCCGGCCGGTACGGTTTGGAAACACCATATATTTT. It codes for CASSFTEGRPVRFGNTIYF.